This is a list of T cell receptor beta chains from one sample in a study of T cell responses to AZD1222 COVID-19 vaccine. TCRdb's copy holds only in-frame clones and misses some; the assay was immunoSEQ multiplex PCR. Among 100,000 or so clones listed, 88% were seen once. This specimen was peripheral blood, taken on day 0 of AZD1222 vaccination. These receptor sequences come from an adult in good health. Each CDR3 is given with its conserved first and last residue. Fields, in order: D gene, J gene, clone size, V gene, CDR3 protein, CDR3 DNA. D genes are given only for firm matches. Size tells how often a clone was seen (once, few, many) or the class of an expanded clone, and some rows leave it out.

D gene: .
J gene: TRBJ2-3
clone size: .
V gene: TRBV28
CDR3 protein: CASKLPGRGTDTQYF
CDR3 DNA: TGTGCCAGCAAACTACCGGGACGCGGCACAGATACGCAGTATTTT

D gene: .
J gene: TRBJ1-4
clone size: .
V gene: TRBV14
CDR3 protein: CASSQGQLEKLFF
CDR3 DNA: TGTGCCAGCAGCCAAGGCCAGCTTGAAAAACTGTTTTTT

D gene: .
J gene: TRBJ1-3
clone size: .
V gene: TRBV5-4
CDR3 protein: CASSSAGSTPSGNTIYF
CDR3 DNA: TGTGCCAGCAGCTCGGCAGGTTCGACACCGTCTGGAAACACCATATATTTT

D gene: TRBD2
J gene: TRBJ2-7
clone size: .
V gene: TRBV3-1/TRBV3-2
CDR3 protein: CASSQVPAGGKEQYF
CDR3 DNA: TGTGCCAGCAGCCAAGTCCCAGCGGGAGGGAAGGAGCAGTACTTC

D gene: TRBD2
J gene: TRBJ2-3
clone size: .
V gene: TRBV6-5
CDR3 protein: CASKGLAGGADTQYF
CDR3 DNA: TGTGCCAGCAAGGGACTAGCGGGAGGGGCAGATACGCAGTATTTT

D gene: TRBD1
J gene: TRBJ2-1
clone size: .
V gene: TRBV27
CDR3 protein: CASSSPGQGVNEQFF
CDR3 DNA: TGTGCCAGCAGTTCCCCGGGACAGGGGGTCAATGAGCAGTTCTTC

D gene: .
J gene: TRBJ1-1
clone size: .
V gene: TRBV7-2
CDR3 protein: CASSWSSSRAGSEAFF
CDR3 DNA: TGTGCCAGCAGCTGGAGCAGCTCTCGGGCGGGGTCTGAAGCTTTCTTT

D gene: TRBD1
J gene: TRBJ1-5
clone size: .
V gene: TRBV19
CDR3 protein: CASSMTGGWGQPQHF
CDR3 DNA: TGTGCCAGTAGTATGACAGGGGGCTGGGGGCAGCCCCAGCATTTT

D gene: .
J gene: TRBJ2-7
clone size: .
V gene: TRBV4-1
CDR3 protein: CASSQSALSYEQYF
CDR3 DNA: TGCGCCAGCAGCCAATCCGCGCTCTCCTACGAGCAGTACTTC

D gene: TRBD1
J gene: TRBJ1-1
clone size: .
V gene: TRBV10-3
CDR3 protein: CAISESAQGTEAFF
CDR3 DNA: TGTGCCATCAGTGAGTCAGCACAGGGGACTGAAGCTTTCTTT

D gene: .
J gene: TRBJ1-3
clone size: .
V gene: TRBV4-3
CDR3 protein: CASSPTARSSGNTIYF
CDR3 DNA: TGCGCCAGCAGCCCCACCGCCAGGAGCTCTGGAAACACCATATATTTT

D gene: .
J gene: TRBJ1-1
clone size: .
V gene: TRBV28
CDR3 protein: CASSLINTEAFF
CDR3 DNA: TGTGCCAGCAGTTTAATCAACACTGAAGCTTTCTTT

D gene: TRBD1
J gene: TRBJ2-1
clone size: .
V gene: TRBV29-1
CDR3 protein: CSVETGQGRNEQFF
CDR3 DNA: TGCAGCGTTGAGACGGGACAGGGGCGGAATGAGCAGTTCTTC

D gene: TRBD2
J gene: TRBJ2-1
clone size: .
V gene: TRBV15
CDR3 protein: CATSRGVVAGWDEQFF
CDR3 DNA: TGTGCCACCAGCAGAGGCGTGGTAGCGGGATGGGATGAGCAGTTCTTC

D gene: .
J gene: TRBJ2-1
clone size: few
V gene: TRBV4-1
CDR3 protein: CASSQDSWAQQFF
CDR3 DNA: TGCGCCAGCAGCCAAGACAGTTGGGCGCAGCAGTTCTTC

D gene: .
J gene: TRBJ2-7
clone size: .
V gene: TRBV12-3/TRBV12-4
CDR3 protein: CASSLVSLEQYF
CDR3 DNA: TGTGCCAGCAGTTTAGTCAGCCTCGAGCAGTACTTC

D gene: .
J gene: TRBJ2-1
clone size: few
V gene: TRBV30
CDR3 protein: CASGAKERRVNEQFF
CDR3 DNA: TGTGCCTCGGGAGCAAAAGAACGCCGGGTCAATGAGCAGTTCTTC

D gene: .
J gene: TRBJ1-6
clone size: .
V gene: TRBV28
CDR3 protein: CASTSPTGGDSPLHF
CDR3 DNA: TGTGCCAGCACTTCACCGACAGGCGGCGATTCACCCCTCCACTTT

D gene: TRBD1
J gene: TRBJ1-6
clone size: .
V gene: TRBV12-3/TRBV12-4
CDR3 protein: CASSLGTALPLHF
CDR3 DNA: TGTGCCAGCAGTTTGGGGACAGCTTTACCCCTCCACTTT

D gene: .
J gene: TRBJ1-2
clone size: .
V gene: TRBV11-2
CDR3 protein: CASSPGSPTNYGYTF
CDR3 DNA: TGTGCCAGCAGTCCAGGCAGCCCTACTAACTATGGCTACACCTTC

D gene: TRBD2
J gene: TRBJ2-1
clone size: .
V gene: TRBV6-4
CDR3 protein: CASSDSYRSGRAYNEQFF
CDR3 DNA: TGTGCCAGCAGTGACTCGTATCGCAGCGGGAGGGCCTACAATGAGCAGTTCTTC

D gene: .
J gene: TRBJ2-7
clone size: .
V gene: TRBV20-1
CDR3 protein: CSASDLPSPYEQYF
CDR3 DNA: TGCAGTGCTAGTGACCTACCCTCTCCCTACGAGCAGTACTTC

D gene: TRBD1
J gene: TRBJ2-1
clone size: .
V gene: TRBV27
CDR3 protein: CASSLYGTGGLSSYNEQFF
CDR3 DNA: TGTGCCAGCAGTTTATATGGGACAGGGGGCTTGAGCTCCTACAATGAGCAGTTCTTC

D gene: .
J gene: TRBJ1-2
clone size: once
V gene: TRBV28
CDR3 protein: CASSLTPRVGGYTF
CDR3 DNA: TGTGCCAGCAGTTTGACCCCCAGGGTTGGTGGCTACACCTTC

D gene: TRBD1
J gene: TRBJ2-1
clone size: .
V gene: TRBV11-3
CDR3 protein: CASSFFDGTGTYNEQFF
CDR3 DNA: TGTGCCAGCAGCTTTTTTGATGGGACAGGGACTTACAATGAGCAGTTCTTC

D gene: .
J gene: TRBJ1-5
clone size: .
V gene: TRBV24-1
CDR3 protein: CATAGIGNDGEPQHF
CDR3 DNA: TGTGCCACCGCGGGGATAGGTAACGATGGGGAGCCCCAGCATTTT

D gene: TRBD2
J gene: TRBJ2-1
clone size: .
V gene: TRBV28
CDR3 protein: CASSLNRREGSYNEQFF
CDR3 DNA: TGTGCCAGCAGTTTAAATAGACGGGAGGGCTCCTACAATGAGCAGTTCTTC

D gene: TRBD1
J gene: TRBJ1-5
clone size: .
V gene: TRBV19
CDR3 protein: CASSHGTGGNQPQHF
CDR3 DNA: TGTGCCAGTAGTCATGGGACAGGGGGGAATCAGCCCCAGCATTTT

D gene: .
J gene: TRBJ2-1
clone size: once
V gene: TRBV4-3
CDR3 protein: CASSQNGGGGEQFF
CDR3 DNA: TGCGCCAGCAGCCAAAACGGAGGCGGCGGTGAGCAGTTCTTC

D gene: .
J gene: TRBJ1-2
clone size: .
V gene: TRBV18
CDR3 protein: CASSPRAGDGYTF
CDR3 DNA: TGTGCCAGCTCACCTAGGGCAGGGGACGGCTACACCTTC

D gene: TRBD1
J gene: TRBJ2-7
clone size: .
V gene: TRBV28
CDR3 protein: CASRGTGFLVNEQYF
CDR3 DNA: TGTGCCAGCAGGGGGACAGGGTTCCTAGTGAACGAGCAGTACTTC

D gene: TRBD2
J gene: TRBJ2-1
clone size: .
V gene: TRBV12-5
CDR3 protein: CASGLGLAPGDEQFF
CDR3 DNA: TGTGCTAGTGGTTTAGGACTAGCGCCAGGCGATGAGCAGTTCTTC

D gene: .
J gene: TRBJ1-2
clone size: .
V gene: TRBV4-3
CDR3 protein: CASSQEAAGAHSYGYTF
CDR3 DNA: TGCGCCAGCAGCCAAGAGGCTGCGGGGGCGCATAGCTATGGCTACACCTTC

D gene: .
J gene: TRBJ1-1
clone size: .
V gene: TRBV6-2/TRBV6-3
CDR3 protein: CASSSYLNTEAFF
CDR3 DNA: TGTGCCAGCAGTTCTTACCTGAACACTGAAGCTTTCTTT

D gene: .
J gene: TRBJ1-1
clone size: .
V gene: TRBV6-5
CDR3 protein: CASRRGSYTEAFF
CDR3 DNA: TGTGCCAGCAGACGGGGTAGTTATACTGAAGCTTTCTTT

D gene: TRBD2
J gene: TRBJ2-1
clone size: .
V gene: TRBV24-1
CDR3 protein: CATSDLRPSGMNEQFF
CDR3 DNA: TGTGCCACCAGTGATTTGCGTCCTAGCGGGATGAATGAGCAGTTCTTC

D gene: .
J gene: TRBJ1-1
clone size: .
V gene: TRBV7-8
CDR3 protein: CASSLVEENTEAFF
CDR3 DNA: TGTGCCAGCAGCTTAGTAGAGGAGAACACTGAAGCTTTCTTT

D gene: TRBD1
J gene: TRBJ1-2
clone size: .
V gene: TRBV27
CDR3 protein: CASSLSTGANYGYTF
CDR3 DNA: TGTGCCAGCAGTCTCTCGACAGGGGCTAACTATGGCTACACCTTC

D gene: TRBD2
J gene: TRBJ2-1
clone size: .
V gene: TRBV6-1
CDR3 protein: CASSEERETQWSYNEQFF
CDR3 DNA: TGTGCCAGCAGTGAAGAGCGGGAGACTCAGTGGTCCTACAATGAGCAGTTCTTC

D gene: .
J gene: TRBJ2-2
clone size: .
V gene: TRBV5-1
CDR3 protein: CASSLAGANTGELFF
CDR3 DNA: TGCGCCAGCAGCTTGGCCGGGGCGAACACCGGGGAGCTGTTTTTT

D gene: .
J gene: TRBJ2-7
clone size: .
V gene: TRBV6-5
CDR3 protein: CAPPRGRNEQYF
CDR3 DNA: TGTGCCCCCCCGAGGGGCAGGAACGAGCAGTACTTC

D gene: .
J gene: TRBJ2-7
clone size: .
V gene: TRBV4-2
CDR3 protein: CASSQNPRTRESYEQYF
CDR3 DNA: TGTGCCAGCAGCCAAAACCCGCGAACTAGGGAGTCCTACGAGCAGTACTTC

D gene: TRBD1
J gene: TRBJ1-5
clone size: .
V gene: TRBV15
CDR3 protein: CATSKPQRGQNQPQHF
CDR3 DNA: TGTGCCACCAGCAAACCCCAACGGGGACAGAATCAGCCCCAGCATTTT